Sequencing of this TCR beta chain was carried out in a study of cytomegalovirus exposure and HLA in healthy donors. Study-wide results and caveats: Across HLA loci, a later analysis found differing TCR association rates, with DRB1 most and HLA-C fewest. Being indistinguishable, some V segments were excluded, TRBV6-2 and TRBV6-3 among them. Previous analysis showed most TCR beta V segments were productive about 87% or about 30% of the time. Highly shared variants forming one cluster were likely a sequencing artifact.

Germline CDR1 and CDR2: SEHNR and FQNEAQ (reference sequence). V shed 5 bases, J shed 7 bases, and the junction held 13 bases outside the gene matches. CDR3 size: 15 residues. Details on this clone: The antigen is unknown.

PCR was performed using 60 Vbeta and 13 Jbeta primers. Sequencing used immunoSEQ multiplex PCR; TCRdb keeps in-frame clones, though not all of them. The table has 95,000 or so clones, 77% seen once. The V gene is TRBV7-9, the J gene TRBJ1-2; 7 positions match TRBD1. The sequencing input was PBMCs. The sequence was obtained from a woman in her 40s in good health and CMV-seronegative. CDR3 coding DNA: TGTGCCAGCAGCCCGACCCCACAGGGGTCGTCTGGCTACACCTTC. This codes for CASSPTPQGSSGYTF.